This TCR beta chain was documented in a study of blood T cells in healthy people across ages. Study-wide results and limits: There was a strong correlation between TCR beta diversity and naive T cell percentage.

CDR1 and CDR2 from the germline V gene are KGHSH and LQKENI. This CDR3 is 14 amino acids long. V lost 0 bases, J lost 2 bases, and 7 bases lay in between. Details on this clonotype: What it binds is not known.

Each donor supplied ten milliliters of peripheral blood. The use of a sample-barcoded 5' primer and a J-beta primer mix characterized a second PCR of roughly 6 to 11 cycles. Carrying 12 random nucleotides, a template-switch adaptor labeled each individual cDNA molecule. TCRdb processed the 5' RACE reads anew with MiXCR; each CDR3 protein has one entry. Of 1.5 million to 2 million distinct CDR3 sequences listed, roughly 28% were seen once; the top ten hold 7% to 9%. This sequence originates from a woman aged 30 to 39 in good health. What was sequenced was blood. This chain joins TRBV18 and TRBJ2-5; no definite D call. The CDR3 nucleotides are TGTGCCAGCTCACCACCGGACCAGCAAGAGACCCAGTACTTC. This sequence encodes CASSPPDQQETQYF.